The clone carrying this TCR beta chain was found once. Its antigen is currently unknown. An end of the junction does not agree with germline; a read error may underlie this. The data derive from a study of tumor and adjacent non-tumor tissue in lung cancer. Study-wide points: Significantly higher TCR diversity was found in tumor than normal lung.

No cell sorting was done before RNA was extracted from the tissue. Distant lung tissue was collected more than 3 cm away from the tumor edge. In germline, CDR1 is MNHNY, CDR2 SVGAGI (reference sequence). The CDR3 runs to 15 residues. TCRbeta libraries were built with three rounds of nested PCR, modified from ARM-PCR. One entry per CDR3 protein results from TCRdb running MiXCR on the multiplex PCR reads. The table lists 60,000 to 85,000 distinct CDR3 sequences, 76% of them singletons. Specimen: distant non-tumor lung tissue. The gene calls are TRBV6-6 and TRBJ2-2; D is perhaps TRBD1 (6 bases). The sequence derives from a man between 65 and 85 years old with non-small cell lung cancer. The CDR3 region is CTSSIRTVNTGELFF. DNA for the CDR3: TGTACCAGCAGTATCCGGACAGTGAACACCGGGGAGCTGTTTTTT.